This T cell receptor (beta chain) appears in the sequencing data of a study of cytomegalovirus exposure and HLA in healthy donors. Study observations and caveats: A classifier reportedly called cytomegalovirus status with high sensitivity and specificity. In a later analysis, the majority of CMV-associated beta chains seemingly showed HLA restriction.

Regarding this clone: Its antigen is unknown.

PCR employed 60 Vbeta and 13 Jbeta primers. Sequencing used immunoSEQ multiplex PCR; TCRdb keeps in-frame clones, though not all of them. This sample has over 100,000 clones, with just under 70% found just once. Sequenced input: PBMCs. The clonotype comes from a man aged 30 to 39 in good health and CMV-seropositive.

The CDR3: CASNDPGQGGTGANVLTF. The CDR3 DNA reads TGTGCCAGTAACGACCCGGGACAGGGGGGAACTGGGGCCAACGTCCTGACTTTC. This sequence joins TRBV19 and TRBJ2-6; 11 bases line up with TRBD1. The trim removed 7 bases at V and 2 bases at J, leaving 10 bases unmatched. This CDR3 is 18 amino acids long. Looked up from germline, CDR1 is LNHDA and CDR2 is SQIVND (reference sequence).